Listed below are T cell receptor beta chains from one sample, sequenced in a study of blood T cells in healthy people across ages. From the 5' RACE reads, TCRdb called clonotypes with MiXCR, one entry per CDR3 protein. The sample contains 1.5 million to 1.9 million distinct CDR3 sequences, about 45% of which appear only once. Material for sequencing was blood. Source of these receptors: a young woman in good health. CDR3s include the opening cysteine and the closing phenylalanine or tryptophan. Fields, in order: clone size, D gene, J gene, V gene, CDR3 DNA, CDR3 protein. The D gene is left open where the match is weak. Clone size is stated in some rows and not others, as once, few, many or a class when expanded.

size: .
D: .
J: TRBJ1-2
V: TRBV28
DNA: TGTGTCAGCAGGACCGGGCCTAGCTATGGCTACACCTTC
CDR3: CVSRTGPSYGYTF

size: few
D: .
J: TRBJ2-5
V: TRBV7-2
DNA: TGTGCCAGCAGCTTAGTGTGGATCCAAGAGACCCAGTACTTC
CDR3: CASSLVWIQETQYF

size: few
D: .
J: TRBJ1-4
V: TRBV4-3
DNA: TGCGCCAGCAGTTTCAGTTCTAATGAAAAACTGTTTTTT
CDR3: CASSFSSNEKLFF

size: .
D: .
J: TRBJ1-3
V: TRBV3-1
DNA: TGTGCCAGCAGTCGGGGTCAGGGCTCTGGAAACACCATATATTTT
CDR3: CASSRGQGSGNTIYF

size: .
D: .
J: TRBJ2-4
V: TRBV29-1
DNA: TGCAGCGTTGAAGGCGGGTCGGGGAACATTCAGTACTTC
CDR3: CSVEGGSGNIQYF

size: .
D: TRBD2
J: TRBJ2-1
V: TRBV9
DNA: TGTGCCAGCAGTATGGGCGGGGGTGCCTACAATGAGCGGTTCTTC
CDR3: CASSMGGGAYNERFF

size: .
D: TRBD2
J: TRBJ2-3
V: TRBV5-1
DNA: TGCGCCAGCAGCGCCAGACTAGCGGCAAGTAGCACAGATACGCAGTATTTT
CDR3: CASSARLAASSTDTQYF

size: few
D: .
J: TRBJ2-2
V: TRBV27
DNA: TGTGCCAGCAGTACCCGAAACACCGGGGAGCTGTTTTTT
CDR3: CASSTRNTGELFF

size: few
D: .
J: TRBJ1-6
V: TRBV4-3
DNA: TGCGCCAGCAGCCAAACCCATAATTCACCCCTCCACTTT
CDR3: CASSQTHNSPLHF

size: .
D: .
J: TRBJ1-1
V: TRBV2
DNA: TGCCCCAGTCGGGCGAACACTGAAGCTTTCTTT
CDR3: CPSRANTEAFF

size: few
D: .
J: TRBJ1-1
V: TRBV5-1
DNA: TGCGCCAGCAGCTTGGATCAGGGGACAAGCACTGAAGCTTTCTTT
CDR3: CASSLDQGTSTEAFF

size: .
D: TRBD2
J: TRBJ2-3
V: TRBV12-3/TRBV12-4
DNA: TGTGCCAGCAGGATGAGCGGGGACTTAATCACAGATACGCAGTATTTT
CDR3: CASRMSGDLITDTQYF

size: .
D: .
J: TRBJ1-5
V: TRBV7-9
DNA: TGTGCCAGCAGCTCCTCGACAGGCTGGCAGCCCCAGCATTTT
CDR3: CASSSSTGWQPQHF

size: .
D: TRBD1
J: TRBJ1-5
V: TRBV29-1
DNA: TGCAGCGTCCCGGGACAGGGTGTTCCCCAGCATTTT
CDR3: CSVPGQGVPQHF

size: .
D: .
J: TRBJ2-5
V: TRBV13
DNA: TGTGCCAGCAGCAGTCCGGGAGCGCCCCAAGAGACCCAGTACTTC
CDR3: CASSSPGAPQETQYF

size: .
D: .
J: TRBJ2-7
V: TRBV5-1
DNA: TGCGCCAGCAGCGCCCTCCGGGAATACGAGCAGTACTTC
CDR3: CASSALREYEQYF

size: many
D: .
J: TRBJ2-5
V: TRBV7-2
DNA: TGTGCCAGCAGCTTAGCGAACAGGCAGGAGACCCAGTACTTC
CDR3: CASSLANRQETQYF

size: few
D: .
J: TRBJ2-1
V: TRBV5-1
DNA: TGCGCCAGCAGCTTCACCGGGACTGGGCAGTTCTTC
CDR3: CASSFTGTGQFF

size: once
D: TRBD2
J: TRBJ2-4
V: TRBV7-2
DNA: TGTGCCAGCAGCCGGGAGGGCGCCTACGAAGGGCAGTACTTC
CDR3: CASSREGAYEGQYF

size: .
D: TRBD1
J: TRBJ1-6
V: TRBV6-1
DNA: TGTGCCAGCAGTGATATAGGGCGGACAGGGCAGGGTTCACCCCTCCACTTT
CDR3: CASSDIGRTGQGSPLHF

size: few
D: .
J: TRBJ1-2
V: TRBV4-1
DNA: TGCGCCAGCAGCCATGCCCGTAGTGGCTACACCTTC
CDR3: CASSHARSGYTF

size: few
D: .
J: TRBJ2-3
V: TRBV29-1
DNA: TGCAGCGTTGAAGATCCCCTAGTGGGCACAGATACGCAGTATTTT
CDR3: CSVEDPLVGTDTQYF

size: .
D: TRBD1
J: TRBJ2-7
V: TRBV6-2/TRBV6-3
DNA: TGTGCCAGCAGTTCCCGGGGGACAGGGAGCTCCTACGAGCAGTACTTC
CDR3: CASSSRGTGSSYEQYF

size: many
D: TRBD1
J: TRBJ2-7
V: TRBV28
DNA: TGTGCCAGCAGTCCGCACGTCGACAGGGGTTACTACGAGCAGTACTTC
CDR3: CASSPHVDRGYYEQYF

size: .
D: .
J: TRBJ1-5
V: TRBV19
DNA: TGTGCCAGTAGTATAGTTGACTCTCCTTTAATGGGCAATCAGCCCCAGCATTTT
CDR3: CASSIVDSPLMGNQPQHF

size: .
D: TRBD1
J: TRBJ2-3
V: TRBV7-2
DNA: TGTGCCAGCAGCTTACGTTACAGGGGGGGCACAGATACGCAGTATTTT
CDR3: CASSLRYRGGTDTQYF

size: few
D: TRBD1
J: TRBJ1-2
V: TRBV5-6
DNA: TGTGCCAGCAGCCCAAGGGACAGACCCCTCTATGGCTACACCTTC
CDR3: CASSPRDRPLYGYTF

size: once
D: .
J: TRBJ1-3
V: TRBV29-1
DNA: TGCAGCGTTGACACGGGGGGCTCTGGAAACACCATATATTTT
CDR3: CSVDTGGSGNTIYF

size: .
D: .
J: TRBJ1-4
V: TRBV3-1
DNA: TGTGCCAGCAGTCATCATAGGGCAGAGTCGGAAAAACTGTTTTTT
CDR3: CASSHHRAESEKLFF

size: once
D: .
J: TRBJ2-1
V: TRBV27
DNA: TGTGCCAGCAGTTTACCGACGGACCGCTCCTACAATGAGCAGTTCTTC
CDR3: CASSLPTDRSYNEQFF

size: .
D: .
J: TRBJ1-1
V: TRBV13
DNA: TGTGCCAGCAGCTTCGGATTCACTGAAGCTTTCTTT
CDR3: CASSFGFTEAFF

size: .
D: .
J: TRBJ2-3
V: TRBV15
DNA: TGTGCCACCAGACCCGAGGGGAGTTACACAGATACGCAGTATTTT
CDR3: CATRPEGSYTDTQYF

size: few
D: TRBD2
J: TRBJ2-6
V: TRBV20-1
DNA: TGCAGTGCTAGACTAGCGGGGCATTACTCTGGGGCCAACGTCCTGACTTTC
CDR3: CSARLAGHYSGANVLTF

size: .
D: TRBD2
J: TRBJ2-5
V: TRBV12-3/TRBV12-4
DNA: TGTGCCAGCAGCACCCCGAAAGCGGGATCTTACAATGAGCGGTACTTC
CDR3: CASSTPKAGSYNERYF

size: .
D: .
J: TRBJ1-2
V: TRBV7-2
DNA: TGTGCCGGCAGCTTAGTTCCTCACACGAGGGGCTACACCTTC
CDR3: CAGSLVPHTRGYTF

size: few
D: TRBD1
J: TRBJ1-1
V: TRBV7-8
DNA: TGTGCCAGCAGCCCCCGGGACAGGAGGAACACTGAAGCTTTCTTT
CDR3: CASSPRDRRNTEAFF

size: .
D: .
J: TRBJ1-1
V: TRBV30
DNA: TGTGCCTGGGGTGCGGGAACTGAAGCTTTCTTT
CDR3: CAWGAGTEAFF

size: few
D: TRBD1
J: TRBJ2-1
V: TRBV7-2
DNA: TGTGCCAGCAGCGCCGACAGGGCAAATGAGCAGTTCTTC
CDR3: CASSADRANEQFF

size: .
D: .
J: TRBJ1-3
V: TRBV4-3
DNA: TGCGCCAGCAGCCAAGGGAAACGACTGAGCTCTGGAAACACCATATATTTT
CDR3: CASSQGKRLSSGNTIYF

size: .
D: TRBD2
J: TRBJ2-1
V: TRBV29-1
DNA: TGCAGCGTTGACGGGGGGGATGCCTACAATGAGCAGTTCTTC
CDR3: CSVDGGDAYNEQFF

size: few
D: .
J: TRBJ2-3
V: TRBV7-2
DNA: TGTGCCAGCAAGTTCCAACCCGCCGCAGATACGCAGTATTTT
CDR3: CASKFQPAADTQYF

size: few
D: .
J: TRBJ1-1
V: TRBV12-3/TRBV12-4
DNA: TGTGCCAGCAGTTTCCCAGGGGCCACTGAAGCTTTCTTT
CDR3: CASSFPGATEAFF

size: once
D: TRBD2
J: TRBJ2-7
V: TRBV11-3
DNA: TGTGCCAGCAGCTCTCTTGTCGGGAGGAATTCCTACAATGAGCAGTACTTC
CDR3: CASSSLVGRNSYNEQYF

size: .
D: .
J: TRBJ2-3
V: TRBV24-1
DNA: TGTGCCACCAGTGATTTAGGGCACTCTAGCACAGATACGCAGTATTTT
CDR3: CATSDLGHSSTDTQYF

size: few
D: TRBD2
J: TRBJ2-5
V: TRBV4-1
DNA: TGCGCCAGCAGTTATCCTAGCGGGGGCTACAATGAGCAGTACTTC
CDR3: CASSYPSGGYNEQYF

size: .
D: .
J: TRBJ2-7
V: TRBV20-1
DNA: TGCAGTGCCGCAGTGACATCCGAATACGAGCAGTACTTC
CDR3: CSAAVTSEYEQYF

size: .
D: TRBD1
J: TRBJ2-7
V: TRBV12-3/TRBV12-4
DNA: TGTGCCAGCAGTACCGGGACAGGGCCCAACGAGCAGTACTTC
CDR3: CASSTGTGPNEQYF

size: many
D: .
J: TRBJ2-6
V: TRBV4-3
DNA: TGCGCCAGCAGCCATTACTTCTCTGGGGCCAACGTCCTGACTTTC
CDR3: CASSHYFSGANVLTF

size: many
D: .
J: TRBJ2-1
V: TRBV6-6
DNA: TGTGCCAGCAGTTACTCCTTCAATGAGCAGTTCTTC
CDR3: CASSYSFNEQFF

size: few
D: .
J: TRBJ1-4
V: TRBV3-1
DNA: TGTGCCAGCAGCCACGGGACGGTGACAACTAATGAAAAACTGTTTTTT
CDR3: CASSHGTVTTNEKLFF

size: .
D: TRBD1
J: TRBJ1-1
V: TRBV7-9
DNA: TGTGCCAGCAGCTTATGGGGGACAGGGGCCACTGAAGCTTTCTTT
CDR3: CASSLWGTGATEAFF

size: once
D: .
J: TRBJ2-2
V: TRBV6-1
DNA: TGTGCCAGCAGTCTTGCTTCACCGGGGCCGGCCGGCGGGGAGCTGTTTTTT
CDR3: CASSLASPGPAGGELFF

size: .
D: .
J: TRBJ2-3
V: TRBV20-1
DNA: TGCAGTGCTAGGAACAGGCCCGCTAGCACAGATACGCAGTATTTT
CDR3: CSARNRPASTDTQYF

size: .
D: .
J: TRBJ1-2
V: TRBV6-5
DNA: TGTGCCAGCAGCCGTAACAGGGACTATGGCTACACCTTC
CDR3: CASSRNRDYGYTF

size: few
D: .
J: TRBJ1-2
V: TRBV20-1
DNA: TGCAGTGCTAGAGATCCCGGCGCTCCTAACTATGGCTACACCTTC
CDR3: CSARDPGAPNYGYTF

size: .
D: TRBD2
J: TRBJ2-7
V: TRBV11-3
DNA: TGTGCCAGCAGCTTAGATGGCGGGGGGACCTCCTACGAGCAGTACTTC
CDR3: CASSLDGGGTSYEQYF

size: .
D: TRBD2
J: TRBJ2-1
V: TRBV27
DNA: TGTGCCAGCAGTTTGGGGCTAGCGGGCTCCTGCAATGAGCAGTTCTTC
CDR3: CASSLGLAGSCNEQFF

size: once
D: .
J: TRBJ1-1
V: TRBV27
DNA: TGTGCCAGCAGTTTATCAGGGGTAAGAGAAGCTTTCTTT
CDR3: CASSLSGVREAFF

size: .
D: TRBD2
J: TRBJ2-3
V: TRBV9
DNA: TGTGCCAGCAGCCTCGGGACTATCACCGCAGATACGCAGTATTTT
CDR3: CASSLGTITADTQYF